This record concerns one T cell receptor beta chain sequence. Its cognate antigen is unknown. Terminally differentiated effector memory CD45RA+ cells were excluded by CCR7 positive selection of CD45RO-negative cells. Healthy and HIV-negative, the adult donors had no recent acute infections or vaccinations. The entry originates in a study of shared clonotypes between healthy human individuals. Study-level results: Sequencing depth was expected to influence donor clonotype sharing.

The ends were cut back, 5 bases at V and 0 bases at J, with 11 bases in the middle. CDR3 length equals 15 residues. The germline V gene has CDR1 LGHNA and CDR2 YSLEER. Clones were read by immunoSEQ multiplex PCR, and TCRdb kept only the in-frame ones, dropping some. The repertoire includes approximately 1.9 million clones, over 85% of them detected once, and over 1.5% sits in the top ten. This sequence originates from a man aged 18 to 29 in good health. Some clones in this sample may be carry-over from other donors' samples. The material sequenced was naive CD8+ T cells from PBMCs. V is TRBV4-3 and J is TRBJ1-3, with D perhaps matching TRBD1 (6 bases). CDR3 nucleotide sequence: TGCGCCAGCAGCGCTGGACAGTTCTCTGGAAACACCATATATTTT. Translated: CASSAGQFSGNTIYF.